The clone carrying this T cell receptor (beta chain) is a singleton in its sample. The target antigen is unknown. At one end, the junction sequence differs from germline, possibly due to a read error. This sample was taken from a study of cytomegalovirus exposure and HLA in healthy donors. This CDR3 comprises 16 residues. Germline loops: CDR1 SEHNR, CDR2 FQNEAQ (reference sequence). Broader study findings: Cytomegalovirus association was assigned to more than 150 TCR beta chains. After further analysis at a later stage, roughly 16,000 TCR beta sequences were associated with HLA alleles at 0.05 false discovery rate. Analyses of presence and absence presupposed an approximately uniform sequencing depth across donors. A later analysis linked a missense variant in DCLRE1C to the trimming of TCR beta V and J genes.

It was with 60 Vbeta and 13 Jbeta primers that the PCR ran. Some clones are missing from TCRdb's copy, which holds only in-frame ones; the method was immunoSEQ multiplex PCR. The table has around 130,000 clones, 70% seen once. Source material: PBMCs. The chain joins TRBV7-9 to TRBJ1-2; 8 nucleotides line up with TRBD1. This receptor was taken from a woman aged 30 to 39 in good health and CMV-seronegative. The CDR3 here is CSSSLTGAARGGGYTF. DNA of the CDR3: TGTTCCAGCAGCTTGACAGGGGCGGCGAGGGGTGGTGGCTACACCTTC.